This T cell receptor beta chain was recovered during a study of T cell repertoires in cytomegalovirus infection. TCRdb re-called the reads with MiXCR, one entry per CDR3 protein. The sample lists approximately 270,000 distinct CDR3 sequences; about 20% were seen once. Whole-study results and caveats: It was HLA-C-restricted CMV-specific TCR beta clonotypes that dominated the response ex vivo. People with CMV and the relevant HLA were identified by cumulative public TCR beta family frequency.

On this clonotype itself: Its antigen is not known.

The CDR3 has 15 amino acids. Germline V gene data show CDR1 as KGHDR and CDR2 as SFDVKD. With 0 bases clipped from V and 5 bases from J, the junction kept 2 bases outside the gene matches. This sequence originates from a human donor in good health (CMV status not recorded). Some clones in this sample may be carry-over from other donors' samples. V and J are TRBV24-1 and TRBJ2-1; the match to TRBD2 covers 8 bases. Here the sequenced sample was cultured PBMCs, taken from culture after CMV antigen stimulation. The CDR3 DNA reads TGTGCCACCAGTGATTTGGCGGGAGGCCACAATGAGCAGTTCTTC. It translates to CATSDLAGGHNEQFF.